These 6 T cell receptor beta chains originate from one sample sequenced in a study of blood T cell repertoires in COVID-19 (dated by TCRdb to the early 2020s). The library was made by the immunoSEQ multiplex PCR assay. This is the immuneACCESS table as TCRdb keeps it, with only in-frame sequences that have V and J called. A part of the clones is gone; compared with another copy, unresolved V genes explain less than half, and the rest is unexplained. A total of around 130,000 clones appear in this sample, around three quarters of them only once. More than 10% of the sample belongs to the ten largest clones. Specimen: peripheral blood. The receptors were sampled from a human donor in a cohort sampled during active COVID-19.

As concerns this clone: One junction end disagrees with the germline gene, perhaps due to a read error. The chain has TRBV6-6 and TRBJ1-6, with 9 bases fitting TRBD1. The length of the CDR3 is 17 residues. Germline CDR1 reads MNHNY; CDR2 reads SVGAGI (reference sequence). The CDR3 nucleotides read TGTGCCGGCAGTCGAATCGGGACAGGGAATCTCAATTCACCCCTCCACTTT. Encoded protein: CAGSRIGTGNLNSPLHF.

CDR3 residues: CASRPRQGRYEQYF. CDR3 DNA sequence: TGTGCCAGCAGACCGCGACAAGGTCGTTACGAGCAGTACTTC. The chain carries TRBV28 and TRBJ2-7; D call uncertain. V dropped 6 bases and J dropped 4 bases, with 16 bases sitting between them. The length of the CDR3 is 14 residues. Looked up from germline, CDR1 is MDHEN and CDR2 is SYDVKM. The variable domain in full, with the rest retrieved from reference TRBV28 and TRBJ2-7, is DVKVTQSSRYLVKRTGEKVFLECVQDMDHENMFWYRQDPGLGLRLIYFSYDVKMKEKGDIPEGYSVSREKKERFSLILESASTNQTSMYLCASRPRQGRYEQYFGPGTRLTVT.

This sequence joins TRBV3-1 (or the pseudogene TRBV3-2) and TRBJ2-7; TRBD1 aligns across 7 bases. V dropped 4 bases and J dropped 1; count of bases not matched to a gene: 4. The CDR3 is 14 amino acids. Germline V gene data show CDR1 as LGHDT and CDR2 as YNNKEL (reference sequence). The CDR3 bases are TGTGCCAGCAGCCCCCCGGGACAGTCCTACGAGCAGTACTTC. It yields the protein CASSPPGQSYEQYF.

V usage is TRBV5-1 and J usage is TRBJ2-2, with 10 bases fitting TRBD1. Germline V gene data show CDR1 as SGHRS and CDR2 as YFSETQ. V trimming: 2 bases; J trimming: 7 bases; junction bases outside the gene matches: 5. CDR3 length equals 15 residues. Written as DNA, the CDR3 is TGCGCCAGCAGCTTATGGACAGGGGGTAACGGGGAGCTGTTTTTT. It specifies CASSLWTGGNGELFF.

The CDR3 bases are TGTGCCAGCAGGCTAGGGACAGGGGTAAGAGAAAAACTGTTTTTT. This gives the protein CASRLGTGVREKLFF. The chain joins TRBV13 to TRBJ1-4; 10 nucleotides align to TRBD1. Trimming cost V 6 bases and J 8 bases; bases outside gene matches: 9. The CDR3 extends over 15 amino acids. Germline CDR1 PRHDT, CDR2 FYEKMQ (reference sequence).

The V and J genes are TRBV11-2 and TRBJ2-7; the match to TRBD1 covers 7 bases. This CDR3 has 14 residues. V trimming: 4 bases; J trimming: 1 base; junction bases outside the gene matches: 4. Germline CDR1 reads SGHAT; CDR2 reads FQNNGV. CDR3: CASSSGQFSYEQYF. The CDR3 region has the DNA TGTGCCAGCAGCTCGGGACAGTTTTCCTACGAGCAGTACTTC. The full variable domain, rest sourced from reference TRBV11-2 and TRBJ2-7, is EAGVAQSPRYKIIEKRQSVAFWCNPISGHATLYWYQQILGQGPKLLIQFQNNGVVDDSQLPKDRFSAERLKGVDSTLKIQPAKLEDSAVYLCASSSGQFSYEQYFGPGTRLTVT.